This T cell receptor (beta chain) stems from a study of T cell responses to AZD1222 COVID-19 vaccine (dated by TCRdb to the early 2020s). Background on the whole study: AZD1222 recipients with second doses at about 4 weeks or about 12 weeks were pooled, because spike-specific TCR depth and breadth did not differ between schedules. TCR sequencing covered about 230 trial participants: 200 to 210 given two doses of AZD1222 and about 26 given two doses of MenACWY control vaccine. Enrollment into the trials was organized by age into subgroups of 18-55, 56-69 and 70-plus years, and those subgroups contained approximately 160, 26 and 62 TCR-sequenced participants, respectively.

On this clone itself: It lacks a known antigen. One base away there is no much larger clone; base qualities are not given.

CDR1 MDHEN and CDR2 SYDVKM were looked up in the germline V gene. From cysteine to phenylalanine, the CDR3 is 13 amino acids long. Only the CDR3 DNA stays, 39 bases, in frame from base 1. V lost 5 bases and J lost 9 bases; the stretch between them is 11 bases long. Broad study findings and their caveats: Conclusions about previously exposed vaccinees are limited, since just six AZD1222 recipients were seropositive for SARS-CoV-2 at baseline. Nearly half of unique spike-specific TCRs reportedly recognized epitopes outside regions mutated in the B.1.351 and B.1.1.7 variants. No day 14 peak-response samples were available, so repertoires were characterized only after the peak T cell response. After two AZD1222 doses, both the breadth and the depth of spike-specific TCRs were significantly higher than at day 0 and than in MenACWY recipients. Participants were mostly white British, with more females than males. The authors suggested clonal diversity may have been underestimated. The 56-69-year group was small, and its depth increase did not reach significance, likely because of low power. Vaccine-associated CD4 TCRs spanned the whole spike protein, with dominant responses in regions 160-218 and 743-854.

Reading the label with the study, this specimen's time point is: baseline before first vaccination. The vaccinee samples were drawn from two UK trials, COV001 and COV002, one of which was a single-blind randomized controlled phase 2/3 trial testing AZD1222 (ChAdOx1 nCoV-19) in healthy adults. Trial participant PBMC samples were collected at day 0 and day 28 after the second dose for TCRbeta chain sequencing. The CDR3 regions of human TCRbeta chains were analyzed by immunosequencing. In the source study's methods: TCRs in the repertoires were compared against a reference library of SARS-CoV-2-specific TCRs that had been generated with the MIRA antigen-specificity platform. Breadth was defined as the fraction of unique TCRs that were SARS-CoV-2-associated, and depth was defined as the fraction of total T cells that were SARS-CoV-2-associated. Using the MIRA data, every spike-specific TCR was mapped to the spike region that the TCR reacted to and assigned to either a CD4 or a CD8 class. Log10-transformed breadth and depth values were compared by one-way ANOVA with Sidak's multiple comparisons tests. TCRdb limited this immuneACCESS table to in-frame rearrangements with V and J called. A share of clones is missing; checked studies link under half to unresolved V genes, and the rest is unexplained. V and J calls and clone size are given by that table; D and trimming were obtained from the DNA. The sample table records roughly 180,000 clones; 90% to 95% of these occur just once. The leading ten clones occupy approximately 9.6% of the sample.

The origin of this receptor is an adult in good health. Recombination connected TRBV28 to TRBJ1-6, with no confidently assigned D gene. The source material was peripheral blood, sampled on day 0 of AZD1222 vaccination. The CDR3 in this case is CASSPISPSPLHF. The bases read TGTGCCAGCAGTCCTATTTCCCCTTCACCCCTCCACTTT.